This TCR beta chain was recovered during a study of T cells after posttransplantation cyclophosphamide (dated by TCRdb to 2016 to 2017). The study in broad terms: Using TRB sequencing, the study followed how the T cell repertoire rebuilt after myeloablative bone marrow transplantation with posttransplantation cyclophosphamide given as GVHD prophylaxis. Samples from around 37 PTCy-treated patients, along with samples from about 17 of their related bone marrow donors, underwent antigen receptor sequencing. Because TRA and TRB clonality correlated tightly in 9 samples, the subsequent TCR analyses were limited to TRB only. In 3 patients, up to roughly 3 additional blood samples taken between 2 and 5.2 years after transplant also underwent TRB sequencing, as did pretransplant blood from a handful of patients. Public TRB sequences were queried against a database of over 3,500 sequences associated with responses to pathogens, tumor antigens, self-antigens and alloantigens. Blood from all 35 or so PTCy patients with 1-year posttransplant specimens was subjected to TRB sequencing. Findings and caveats that apply to the study as a whole: The TRB repertoires of T cells infiltrating skin or the GI tract showed only limited overlap with the TRB repertoires found in blood. Across fewer than 50 patients, TRB clonality was highly associated with recipient CMV seropositivity and CMV reactivation, and diversity in PTCy patients was similar to diversity in CNI/methotrexate controls. Donor-recipient similarity was low at 1-2 months but rose over the first year, and later blood repertoires were often dominated by donor CD8+ memory clones.

Genomic DNA was the input for TRB sequencing, which was run either with the immunoSEQ assay at survey resolution or with the hsTCRB kit. Per the source publication's procedure: The immunoSEQ software handled initial read processing, and the LymphoSeq R package was used for repertoire analyses. For each TRB dataset, clonality was calculated as 1 minus normalized Shannon entropy, and the Gini coefficient was computed as well. Phenotypes of unsorted samples were inferred by mapping TRB sequences from sorted subsets of the recipient or donor onto the same recipient's unsorted samples. TCRdb's version of the immuneACCESS table is confined to in-frame rearrangements and falls short of the full clone set. An unresolved V gene accounts for under half of the shortfall where checked; the remainder is of unknown origin. V and J calls plus clone size are reproduced from that table; the DNA served to infer D and trimming. For this sample the table gives around 9,900 clones, of which approximately 87% were detected only once. 26% of the sample lies in the top ten.

With regard to this clone: The target of this receptor is not known. No much larger clonotype is one base removed from it; base qualities were not supplied.

The sample's time point label, in plain terms: posttransplant day relative to BM transplant. The control cohort consisted of roughly 10 patients who had myeloablative marrow transplants with methotrexate plus a calcineurin inhibitor and who were sampled 1 year after transplant. Peripheral blood and bone marrow mononuclear cells were isolated by Ficoll-Hypaque density centrifugation and were cryopreserved. Taken from the germline V gene (reference sequence), the CDR1 and CDR2 loops are SEHNR and FQNEAQ. At the junction V is shortened by 4 bases and J by 2 bases; bases outside the gene matches: 5. The CDR3 numbers 15 residues from cysteine through valine. Only CDR3 DNA is held: 45 bases, read in frame from base 1.

The sample consisted of PBMCs, taken after an allogeneic stem cell transplant with a calcineurin inhibitor and methotrexate. The chain was built from TRBV7-9 and TRBJ2-7; 10 middle bases align to TRBD1. The source of this sequence is a male patient between 25 and 39 years old who received an allogeneic stem cell transplant from an unrelated donor, was CMV-positive, and had no GVHD. After a transplant, the donor of the graft may account for some T cells. CDR3 reads: CASSSADRGTYEQYV. The bases read TGTGCCAGCAGCTCTGCGGACAGGGGGACCTACGAGCAGTACGTC.